These T cell receptor beta chains were read from a single sample in a study of identical twins. TCRdb ran MiXCR on the 5' RACE reads and lists one entry per CDR3 protein. The sample lists about 160,000 distinct CDR3 sequences, approximately 3.5% occurring once. Sequencing input: memory T cells sorted from blood. All receptors come from a man aged 18 to 30 in good health. The CDR3 runs from the conserved cysteine through the conserved F or W. A D gene is named only where the DNA matches it firmly. Expanded clones are given a class, and other clones once, few, many or no size at all.

TRBJ2-5	TRBD1	TRBV29-1	many	TGCAGCGTCGGACAGGGGAAGACCCAGTACTTC	CSVGQGKTQYF
TRBJ2-1	NA	TRBV18	few	TGTGCCAGCTCACCAACAAGGGGGAATGAGCAGTTCTTC	CASSPTRGNEQFF
TRBJ1-4	NA	TRBV27	many	TGTGCCAGCAGTTTTCTGGCAGCAACTAATGAAAAACTGTTTTTT	CASSFLAATNEKLFF
TRBJ2-1	TRBD1	TRBV27	many	TGTGCCAGTGGATATCAGGGACAGGGTGAGTTCTTC	CASGYQGQGEFF
TRBJ1-2	TRBD1	TRBV5-1	NA	TGCGCCAGCCGGGAAGGGGGCACTGATGGCTACACCTTC	CASREGGTDGYTF
TRBJ2-7	TRBD1	TRBV20-1	NA	TGCAGTGCTAGTGACAGGGGGGGCTACGAGCAGTACTTC	CSASDRGGYEQYF
TRBJ2-1	TRBD1	TRBV7-6	many	TGTGCCAGCAGCTTAGCTGCAGGGGGCGAGCAGTTCTTC	CASSLAAGGEQFF
TRBJ2-1	NA	TRBV6-5	many	TGTGCCAGCAGTTACTGGCTGTTCAATGAGCAGTTCTTC	CASSYWLFNEQFF
TRBJ1-1	TRBD1	TRBV12-3/TRBV12-4	many	TGTGCCAGCAGGTCCGGGACAGGGAACACTGAAGCTTTCTTT	CASRSGTGNTEAFF
TRBJ2-2	NA	TRBV6-4	few	TGTGCCAGCAGTGACTCCGTCACCGGGGAGCTGTTTTTT	CASSDSVTGELFF
TRBJ2-7	TRBD2	TRBV9	few	TGTGCCAGCAGCGGCGGGGGGTTCTCCTACGAGCAGTACTTC	CASSGGGFSYEQYF
TRBJ2-3	NA	TRBV7-3	few	TGTGCCAGCAGCTTTCAGGGTTCAGGCACAGATACGCAGTATTTT	CASSFQGSGTDTQYF
TRBJ2-2	NA	TRBV7-2	many	TGTGCCAGTGGACTTTCTAATACCGGGGAGCTGTTTTTT	CASGLSNTGELFF
TRBJ2-5	NA	TRBV20-1	many	TGCAGTGCTAGTATACGTGTCGGGGAGACCCAGTACTTC	CSASIRVGETQYF
TRBJ1-3	NA	TRBV20-1	many	TGCAGTCCACAGTCCTTCTCTGGAAACACCATATATTTT	CSPQSFSGNTIYF
TRBJ2-5	TRBD2	TRBV11-2	many	TGTGCCAGCGCACCCCTAGCGGGACAAGAGACCCAGTACTTC	CASAPLAGQETQYF
TRBJ2-2	TRBD2	TRBV6-1	many	TGTGCCAGCAAAATGGCTAGCGGGACGAACACCGGGGAGCTGTTTTTT	CASKMASGTNTGELFF
TRBJ1-4	TRBD1	TRBV5-1	many	TGCGCCAGCAGCTTAACAGGGACAGCTAATGAAAAACTGTTTTTT	CASSLTGTANEKLFF
TRBJ1-1	NA	TRBV7-8	many	TGTGCCAGCAGCCCCAATGCAGGGGTACACACTGAAGCTTTCTTT	CASSPNAGVHTEAFF
TRBJ1-5	NA	TRBV20-1	many	TGCAGTGCTAGAGCCGGGGGGAATCAGCCCCAGCATTTT	CSARAGGNQPQHF
TRBJ2-6	NA	TRBV3-1	many	TGTGCCAGCAGCCCCGACAGCTCTGGGGCCAACGTCCTGACTTTC	CASSPDSSGANVLTF
TRBJ2-2	NA	TRBV6-5	many	TGTGCCAGCAGTTACCGGCGGGAAGTGGGGGCCGGGGAGCTGTTTTTT	CASSYRREVGAGELFF
TRBJ2-3	NA	TRBV5-1	few	TGCGCCAGCAGCTTTGACTCCACGGCAGATACGCAGTATTTT	CASSFDSTADTQYF
TRBJ1-5	NA	TRBV6-5	few	TGTGCCAGCAGTTCGTCCGGGACATTGGGACATCAGCCCCAGCATTTT	CASSSSGTLGHQPQHF
TRBJ2-2	TRBD2	TRBV7-2	many	TGTGCCAGCAGCCCCTTTTGGGGAGGGTACACCGGGGAGCTGTTTTTT	CASSPFWGGYTGELFF
TRBJ1-5	NA	TRBV20-1	many	TGCAGTGCTACCCATATGGGGGTACATCAGCCCCAGCATTTT	CSATHMGVHQPQHF
TRBJ1-2	NA	TRBV5-1	many	TGCGCCAGCAGCTTGGTTTGGGGGAACTATGGCTACACCTTC	CASSLVWGNYGYTF
TRBJ2-7	NA	TRBV7-6	few	TGTGCCAGCAGCGCTGACAGATACGAGCAGTACTTC	CASSADRYEQYF
TRBJ1-5	TRBD1	TRBV6-5	many	TGTGCCAGCAGTTACCATCCGGGACAGGGGGCTGAGCCCCAGCATTTT	CASSYHPGQGAEPQHF
TRBJ2-5	TRBD1	TRBV12-5	many	TGTGCTAGTGGTTTGCCATCTTGGACAGGAGTAGAGACCCAGTACTTC	CASGLPSWTGVETQYF
TRBJ2-5	NA	TRBV7-9	NA	TGTGCCAGCAGCCTGAATGGACAGAGTGGGACCCAGTACTTC	CASSLNGQSGTQYF
TRBJ2-5	TRBD1	TRBV24-1	many	TGTGCCACCAGTGATGCCTCGACAGGGTGGGAGACCCAGTACTTC	CATSDASTGWETQYF
TRBJ1-2	NA	TRBV6-1	many	TGTGCCAGCAGTGCGACAGCGACGAGGGGTGGCTACACCTTC	CASSATATRGGYTF
TRBJ2-3	TRBD1	TRBV12-3/TRBV12-4	many	TGTGCCAGCAGCCTTAATGGGGCACAGGGGGCGACAGATACGCAGTATTTT	CASSLNGAQGATDTQYF
TRBJ1-5	NA	TRBV20-1	many	TGCAGTGCTAGATACAGCAATCAGCCCCAGCATTTT	CSARYSNQPQHF
TRBJ2-1	NA	TRBV20-1	many	TGCAGTGCTCTCACGGTTGAGCAGTTCTTC	CSALTVEQFF
TRBJ1-6	NA	TRBV4-3	many	TGCGCCAGCAGCCAAGAAGCGGAAGGGTCACCCCTCCACTTT	CASSQEAEGSPLHF
TRBJ2-1	NA	TRBV6-6	many	TGTGCCAGCAGTCAAGAAGGAGAGCAGTTCTTC	CASSQEGEQFF
TRBJ1-2	NA	TRBV9	many	TGTGCCAGCAGCCCCTTGAGCCCGGGTCGGGGCCCCCGAGGCTACACCTTC	CASSPLSPGRGPRGYTF
TRBJ1-1	TRBD1	TRBV4-1	many	TGCGCCAGCAGCCCCCTTAGGGCAGGGGGCTACACTGAAGCTTTCTTT	CASSPLRAGGYTEAFF
TRBJ1-4	TRBD1	TRBV4-2	many	TGTGCCAGCAGCCTTACAGGGGGCGAAAAACTGTTTTTT	CASSLTGGEKLFF
TRBJ2-5	NA	TRBV7-2	many	TGTGCCAGCAGCTTACAGGGAGCGGGAGAGACCCAGTACTTC	CASSLQGAGETQYF
TRBJ2-5	TRBD2	TRBV5-1	many	TGCGCCAGCAGCTCGGGACTAGCGGGAGAAGAGACCCAGTACTTC	CASSSGLAGEETQYF
TRBJ2-1	TRBD1	TRBV20-1	many	TGCAGTGCACCCGGGACAGGGCTCCCTGAGCAGTTCTTC	CSAPGTGLPEQFF
TRBJ1-6	NA	TRBV20-1	many	TGCAGTGCTAGCGCCGGGTCCTCCATTTCACCCCTCCACTTT	CSASAGSSISPLHF
TRBJ1-4	TRBD1	TRBV20-1	many	TGCAGTGCTGGGGACAGTAAGAAACTGTTTTTT	CSAGDSKKLFF
TRBJ2-7	TRBD1	TRBV7-9	many	TGTGCCAGCAGCGGGGACAGGCGCTCCTACGAGCAGTACTTC	CASSGDRRSYEQYF
TRBJ2-3	TRBD2	TRBV6-1	many	TGTGCCAGCAGTCCACTCCTAGCGGGAGCCCCAGATACGCAGTATTTT	CASSPLLAGAPDTQYF
TRBJ2-3	TRBD2	TRBV13	many	TGTGCCAGCAGCCACCAGGTCGGGCTAGCGGCTCATCGTAGCACAGATACGCAGTATTTT	CASSHQVGLAAHRSTDTQYF
TRBJ1-5	NA	TRBV29-1	many	TGCAGCGTACAGGAGGGCTGGAGCAATCAGCCCCAGCATTTT	CSVQEGWSNQPQHF
TRBJ2-5	NA	TRBV7-2	many	TGTGCCAGCAGCCTAACGCTGGCGACCCAGTACTTC	CASSLTLATQYF